One sample yielded the 13 T cell receptor beta chains listed below, sequenced in a study of blood T cell repertoires in COVID-19. Only in-frame clones appear in the TCRdb table, and some are missing; sequencing was by immunoSEQ multiplex PCR. The sample lists under 60,000 clones, over 75% occurring once. Source material: peripheral blood. The receptors originated from a human donor in a cohort sampled during active COVID-19.

The chain recombines TRBV6-5 with TRBJ1-3; D gene uncertain. V shed 8 bases and J shed 0 bases, with 11 bases lying between them. CDR1 is MNHEY and CDR2 is SVGAGI in the germline V gene. This CDR3 region has 14 residues. CDR3 nucleotide sequence: TGTGCCAGCCGCCGGGTGGGCTCTGGAAACACCATATATTTT. It translates to CASRRVGSGNTIYF.

This chain connects TRBV2 to TRBJ1-2, with D maybe TRBD1 (5 bases). V was pared by 1 base and J by 8 bases, with 14 bases between. The CDR3 totals 14 residues. The germline V gene encodes CDR1 SNHLY and CDR2 FYNNEI. This CDR3 reads CASSEDRGSGGYTF. CDR3 bases: TGTGCCAGCAGTGAAGATCGGGGGTCCGGGGGCTACACCTTC.

This clone came up once. The germline gene is not matched at one end of the junction; a read error may be the cause. V is TRBV19 and J is TRBJ1-5; D is unresolved. This CDR3 spans 13 amino acids. Germline V CDR1 and CDR2: LNHDA, SQIVND (reference sequence). The CDR3 sequence: CASSIQAGQPRHF. The CDR3 DNA follows: TGTGCCAGTAGTATACAGGCCGGTCAGCCCCGGCATTTT.

This rearrangement joins TRBV11-2 to TRBJ2-2; possibly TRBD2 for D (6 bases). Trimming cost V 0 bases and J 7 bases, with 15 bases left between them. Germline V gene sequence: CDR1 SGHAT, CDR2 FQNNGV. The CDR3 has 16 amino acids. The CDR3 region is CASSLDSGRGGGELFF. CDR3 bases: TGTGCCAGCAGCTTAGATAGCGGAAGGGGTGGCGGGGAGCTGTTTTTT.

The J gene is TRBJ2-1, the V gene TRBV2; D is unresolved. The V gene lost 2 bases and the J gene lost 7 bases, with 9 bases spanning the gap. Germline CDR1 is SNHLY and CDR2 is FYNNEI. The CDR3 runs 13 residues. The chain's CDR3 is CASSELLDNEQFF. DNA for the CDR3: TGTGCCAGCAGTGAACTCTTAGATAATGAGCAGTTCTTC. Looking up the rest from reference TRBV2 and TRBJ2-1 gives the full variable domain: EPEVTQTPSHQVTQMGQEVILRCVPISNHLYFYWYRQILGQKVEFLVSFYNNEISEKSEIFDDQFSVERPDGSNFTLKIRSTKLEDSAMYFCASSELLDNEQFFGPGTRLTVL.

The genes are TRBV5-1 and TRBJ2-1; 7 bases agree with TRBD2. This CDR3 has 14 residues. The junction had 7 bases not matched to a gene; V was cut back by 2 bases and J by 8 bases. Germline V CDR1 and CDR2: SGHRS, YFSETQ. The CDR3 protein is CASSLTSGADEQFF. In DNA, the CDR3 is TGCGCCAGCAGCTTAACCAGCGGGGCGGATGAGCAGTTCTTC.

The chain uses TRBV7-2 and TRBJ2-3, with D possibly being TRBD2 (5 bases). The CDR3 runs to 14 residues. Germline values: CDR1 SGHTA, CDR2 FQGNSA. V was clipped by 4 bases and J by 6 bases, with 14 bases between them. CDR3 in DNA: TGTGCCAGCAGCTGGGGATTGAGGGCGGATACGCAGTATTTT. It codes for CASSWGLRADTQYF.

J is TRBJ2-4 and V is TRBV9; the D gene is possibly TRBD1 (7 bases). V lost 0 bases to trimming and J lost 4 bases, with 11 bases between them. The CDR3 is 15 residues long. CDR1 is SGDLS and CDR2 is YYNGEE in the germline V gene. The CDR3 sequence: CASSVGAGGKNIQYF. CDR3 nucleotides: TGTGCCAGCAGCGTAGGGGCAGGGGGGAAAAACATTCAGTACTTC.

This chain joins TRBV15 and TRBJ1-4; D uncertain. The germline V gene has CDR1 LNHNV and CDR2 YYDKDF (reference sequence). This CDR3 has 14 residues. Trimming cost V 3 bases and J 3 bases, with 8 bases left between them. CDR3 coding DNA: TGTGCCACCAGCAGGGCAACACCTAATGAAAAACTGTTTTTT. This gives the protein CATSRATPNEKLFF.

This rearrangement joins TRBV19 to TRBJ1-6; 8 nucleotides agree with TRBD1. V dropped 4 bases and J dropped 9; count of bases not matched to a gene: 8. The CDR3 is made up of 15 amino acids. Germline values: CDR1 LNHDA, CDR2 SQIVND (reference sequence). Here the CDR3 reads CASSNGGQGGSPLHF. Written as DNA, the CDR3 is TGTGCCAGTAGTAACGGAGGACAGGGTGGTTCACCCCTCCACTTT.

This sequence joins TRBV5-1 and TRBJ1-1; unclear D gene. Trimming left V 4 bases short and J 4 bases short, with 17 bases between. CDR1 is SGHRS, CDR2 YFSETQ, per germline. The length of the CDR3 is 15 residues. The CDR3 sequence: CASSAQAGMGTEAFF. In DNA, the CDR3 is TGCGCCAGCAGCGCGCAGGCTGGAATGGGCACTGAAGCTTTCTTT.

This clone was observed a single time. The chain recombines TRBV24-1 with TRBJ1-5; D may be TRBD1 (5 bases). There are 16 residues in the CDR3. Trimming left V 3 bases short and J 2 bases short, with 13 bases between. Germline V gives CDR1 KGHDR, CDR2 SFDVKD. Here the CDR3 reads CATSDPAGVGNQPQHF. In DNA form, the CDR3 reads TGTGCCACCAGTGATCCGGCGGGGGTGGGCAATCAGCCCCAGCATTTT.

The gene calls are TRBV6-6 and TRBJ2-1; TRBD2 matches at 11 bases. The trim removed 8 bases at V and 6 bases at J, leaving 9 bases unmatched. Germline V gene lookup returns CDR1 MNHNY and CDR2 SVGAGI (reference sequence). The CDR3 loop spans 15 amino acids. CDR3 nucleotide sequence: TGTGCCAGCCGAAAGACACTAGCGGGAGCCAATGAGCAGTTCTTC. Encoded protein: CASRKTLAGANEQFF.